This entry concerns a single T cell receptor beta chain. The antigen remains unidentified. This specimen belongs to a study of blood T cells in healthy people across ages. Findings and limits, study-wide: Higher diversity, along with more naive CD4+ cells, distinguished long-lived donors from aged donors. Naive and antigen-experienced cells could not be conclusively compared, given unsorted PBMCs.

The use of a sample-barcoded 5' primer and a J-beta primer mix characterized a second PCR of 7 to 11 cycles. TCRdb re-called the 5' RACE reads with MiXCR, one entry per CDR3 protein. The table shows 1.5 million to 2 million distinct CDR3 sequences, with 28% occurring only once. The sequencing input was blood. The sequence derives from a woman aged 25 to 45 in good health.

CDR3 sequence: CASSYAPAGAGTGELFF. DNA of the CDR3: TGTGCCAGCAGTTACGCGCCAGCGGGGGCGGGCACCGGGGAGCTGTTTTTT. The gene calls are TRBV6-5 and TRBJ2-2; 8 bases are a match to TRBD2. J was trimmed by 4 bases and V by 2 bases; bases with no gene match: 9. The CDR3 totals 17 residues. Germline V lookup: CDR1 MNHEY, CDR2 SVGAGI.